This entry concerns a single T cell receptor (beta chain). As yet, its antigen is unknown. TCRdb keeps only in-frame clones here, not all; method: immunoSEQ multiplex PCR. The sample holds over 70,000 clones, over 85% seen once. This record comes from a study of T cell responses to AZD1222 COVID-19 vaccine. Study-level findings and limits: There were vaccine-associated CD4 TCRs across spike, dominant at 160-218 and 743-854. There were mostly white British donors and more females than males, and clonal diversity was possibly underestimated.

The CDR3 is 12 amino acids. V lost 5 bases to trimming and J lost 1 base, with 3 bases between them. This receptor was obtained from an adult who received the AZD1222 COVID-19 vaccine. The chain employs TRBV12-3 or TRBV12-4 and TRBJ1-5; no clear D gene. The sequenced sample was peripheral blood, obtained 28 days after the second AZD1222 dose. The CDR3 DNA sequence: TGTGCCAGCAGTGACAGCAATCAGCCCCAGCATTTT. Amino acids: CASSDSNQPQHF.